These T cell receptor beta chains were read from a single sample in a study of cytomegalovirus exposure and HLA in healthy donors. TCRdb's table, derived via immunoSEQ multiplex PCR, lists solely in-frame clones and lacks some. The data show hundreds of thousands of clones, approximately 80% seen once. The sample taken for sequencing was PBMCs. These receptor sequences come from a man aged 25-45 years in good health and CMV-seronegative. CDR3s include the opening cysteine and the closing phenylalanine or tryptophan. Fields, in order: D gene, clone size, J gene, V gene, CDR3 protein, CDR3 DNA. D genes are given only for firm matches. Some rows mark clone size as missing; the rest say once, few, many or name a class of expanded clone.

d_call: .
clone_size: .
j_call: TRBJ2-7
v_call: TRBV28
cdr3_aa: CASSGGIAYEQYF
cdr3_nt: TGTGCCAGCAGTGGGGGGATCGCCTATGAGCAGTACTTC

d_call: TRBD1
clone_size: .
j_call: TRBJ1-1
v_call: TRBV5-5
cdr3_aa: CASSQQGQGPMGEAFF
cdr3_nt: TGTGCCAGCAGCCAACAGGGACAGGGACCCATGGGTGAAGCTTTCTTT

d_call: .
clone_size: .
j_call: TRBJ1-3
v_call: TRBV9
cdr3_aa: CASSVAGVGAGNTIYF
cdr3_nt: TGTGCCAGCAGCGTAGCGGGAGTTGGAGCTGGAAACACCATATATTTT

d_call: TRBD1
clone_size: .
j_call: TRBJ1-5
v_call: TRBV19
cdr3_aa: CASSNRQGGNQPQHF
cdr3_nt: TGTGCCAGTAGTAACCGACAGGGAGGCAATCAGCCCCAGCATTTT

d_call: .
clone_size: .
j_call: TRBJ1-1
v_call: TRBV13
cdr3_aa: CASRQYPRTEAFF
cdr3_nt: TGTGCCAGCAGACAATATCCCCGCACTGAAGCTTTCTTT

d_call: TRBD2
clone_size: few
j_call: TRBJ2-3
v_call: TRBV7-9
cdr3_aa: CASSHLAGGLGTDTQYF
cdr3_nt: TGTGCCAGCAGCCACCTAGCGGGGGGGCTGGGGACAGATACGCAGTATTTT

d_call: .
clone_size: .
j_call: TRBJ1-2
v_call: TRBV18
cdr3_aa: CASSPLPPGANYGYTF
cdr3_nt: TGTGCCAGCTCACCTCTCCCCCCCGGGGCTAACTATGGCTACACCTTC

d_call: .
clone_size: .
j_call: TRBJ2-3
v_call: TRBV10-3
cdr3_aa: CAISADTSTDTQYF
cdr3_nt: TGTGCCATCAGTGCTGACACCTCCACAGATACGCAGTATTTT

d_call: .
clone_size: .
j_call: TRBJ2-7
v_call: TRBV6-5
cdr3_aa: CASSSPFSGSSYEQYF
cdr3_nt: TGTGCCAGCAGTTCCCCCTTTAGCGGAAGCTCCTACGAGCAGTACTTC

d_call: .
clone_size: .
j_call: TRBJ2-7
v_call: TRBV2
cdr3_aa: CASSEVAVYEQYF
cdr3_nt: TGTGCCAGCAGTGAAGTGGCAGTCTACGAGCAGTACTTC

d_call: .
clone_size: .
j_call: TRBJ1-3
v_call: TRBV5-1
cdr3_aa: CASRMEAGGNTIYF
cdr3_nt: TGCGCCAGCAGAATGGAGGCAGGAGGAAACACCATATATTTT

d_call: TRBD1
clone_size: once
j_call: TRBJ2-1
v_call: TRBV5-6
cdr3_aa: CASSSGTGNNEQFF
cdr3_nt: TGTGCCAGCAGCTCCGGGACAGGGAACAATGAGCAGTTCTTC